The 9 T cell receptor beta chains given below trace back to one sample, sequenced in a study of blood T cell repertoires in COVID-19 (dated by TCRdb to the early 2020s). To prepare the library, the immunoSEQ multiplex PCR assay was applied. In TCRdb, the immuneACCESS table is reduced to in-frame sequences with V and J assigned. These tables do not hold every clone; where another copy was compared, an unresolved V gene accounts for under half, and the others remain unexplained. The sample yields 150,000 to 200,000 clones; about 80% were counted once. The top ten clones comprise roughly 7% of the sample. The sequenced sample consisted of PBMCs or T cells enriched from blood (not recorded which). These receptors originate from a man aged 35-49 years who had recovered from COVID-19.

Here the CDR3 DNA reads TGCGCCAGCAGCTTTAATGGGGGGACCATATATTTT. Its translation: CASSFNGGTIYF. The chain is built from TRBV5-1 and TRBJ1-3; a possible D gene is TRBD1 (5 bases). The CDR3 is 12 amino acids. The V gene's germline CDR1 is SGHRS and CDR2 YFSETQ. Trimming pared 2 bases from V and 10 bases from J, leaving 10 bases between.

This sequence joins TRBV9 and TRBJ1-1; maybe TRBD1 (5 bases). Germline V gene data show CDR1 as SGDLS and CDR2 as YYNGEE. V was shortened by 2 bases and J by 3 bases, with 11 bases between the two germline ends. This CDR3 spans 14 amino acids. The CDR3 sequence: CASSVQGRDTEAFF. CDR3 sequence (DNA): TGTGCCAGCAGCGTCCAGGGTAGGGACACTGAAGCTTTCTTT.

This chain uses TRBV5-6 with TRBJ1-1, with D tentatively TRBD1 (6 bases). V lost 1 base and J lost 8, with 12 bases in between. The CDR3 contains 13 residues. Germline-derived CDR1 and CDR2 are SGHDT and YYEEEE. The CDR3 here is CASSLKGTGEAFF. CDR3 bases: TGTGCCAGCAGCTTGAAAGGTACAGGGGAAGCTTTCTTT. Filled out from reference TRBV5-6 and TRBJ1-1, the complete variable domain reads DAGVTQSPTHLIKTRGQQVTLRCSPKSGHDTVSWYQQALGQGPQFIFQYYEEEERQRGNFPDRFSGHQFPNYSSELNVNALLLGDSALYLCASSLKGTGEAFFGQGTRLTVV.

The rearrangement uses TRBV28 and TRBJ1-5; 8 nucleotides line up with TRBD1. The CDR3 totals 16 residues. Germline V gives CDR1 MDHEN, CDR2 SYDVKM. J was trimmed by 0 bases and V by 6 bases; bases with no gene match: 7. CDR3 sequence: CASSGDRGLSNQPQHF. CDR3 DNA: TGTGCCAGCAGCGGAGACAGGGGCCTTAGCAATCAGCCCCAGCATTTT.

Turning to this clone: In the same sample, other DNA sequences code for this CDR3. Written as DNA, the CDR3 is TGTGCCAGTAGACGACAGGGGGCCTACGAGCAGTACTTC. Translation gives CASRRQGAYEQYF. The V call is TRBV19, the J call TRBJ2-7; the match to TRBD1 covers 9 bases. Germline lookup yields CDR1 LNHDA and CDR2 SQIVND (reference sequence). The CDR3 has 13 residues. The trim removed 6 bases at V and 2 bases at J, leaving 2 bases unmatched.

The chain couples TRBV5-1 to TRBJ2-3; 7 bases are shared with TRBD1. The V gene's germline CDR1 is SGHRS and CDR2 YFSETQ. The CDR3 has 16 residues. With V trimmed by 4 bases and J by 0 bases, 8 bases remained unmatched. The CDR3 DNA is TGCGCCAGCAGCCCGGGGACAGCCGCTAGCACAGATACGCAGTATTTT. Protein sequence: CASSPGTAASTDTQYF.

The chain uses TRBV7-9 and TRBJ2-7; 7 bases line up with TRBD1. The germline gives CDR1 SEHNR, CDR2 FQNEAQ (reference sequence). The CDR3 length is 15 residues. J gave up 3 bases and V 1 base, and 6 bases lay outside the gene matches. The CDR3 DNA reads as TGTGCCAGCAGCTTAGTGGGCAGGGGGATCTACGAGCAGTACTTC. Translation gives CASSLVGRGIYEQYF.

This CDR3 reads CAWNRELYNEQFF. For the CDR3, the DNA is TGTGCCTGGAACCGGGAGCTATACAATGAGCAGTTCTTC. V gene TRBV30 combines with J gene TRBJ2-1, with D perhaps TRBD2 (6 bases). V lost 4 bases and J 4 bases, leaving 11 bases between the germline ends. CDR1 is GTSNPN and CDR2 is SVGIG in the germline V gene (reference sequence). This CDR3 has 13 residues.

This chain joins TRBV2 and TRBJ1-4; D unresolved. CDR1 SNHLY and CDR2 FYNNEI come from the germline V gene. The CDR3 extends over 16 amino acids. The V end was cut by 7 bases, the J end by 5 bases, with 20 bases between. CDR3 in amino acids: CASTPEDHGGNEKLFF. DNA of the CDR3: TGTGCCAGCACTCCGGAAGATCACGGAGGGAATGAAAAACTGTTTTTT.